The 5 T cell receptor beta chains below come from one sample, sequenced in a study of T cells after yellow fever vaccination. One entry per CDR3 protein results from TCRdb running MiXCR on the 5' RACE reads. The sample consists of about 130,000 distinct CDR3 sequences, roughly 10% of them appearing once. Source: CD8+ T cells sorted from PBMCs, taken on the day of the yellow fever booster vaccination. The origin of the receptors is a man between 18 and 35 years old who received the YFV17D yellow fever vaccine.

This clonotype was counted between two and nine times. The chain joins TRBV30 to TRBJ1-3; D not resolved. V lost 3 bases to trimming and J lost 3 bases, with 6 bases between them. Germline V lookup: CDR1 GTSNPN, CDR2 SVGIG (reference sequence). The CDR3 is made up of 12 amino acids. The CDR3, as DNA: TGTGCCTGGAGGGATGATGGAAACACCATATATTTT. Its protein is CAWRDDGNTIYF.

In its sample, this clonotype was seen many times. The J gene is TRBJ2-3, the V gene TRBV29-1; perhaps D is TRBD1 or TRBD2 (5 bases each). This CDR3 is 11 amino acids long. Germline V gene sequence: CDR1 SQVTM, CDR2 ANQGSEA. The V gene lost 5 bases and the J gene lost 7 bases, with 10 bases spanning the gap. The CDR3 DNA reads as TGCAGCGTTCCATGGGGGAATACGCAGTATTTT. It translates to CSVPWGNTQYF.

A few counts support this clonotype. V gene TRBV27 combines with J gene TRBJ1-1; maybe TRBD1 (6 bases). Trimming cost V 3 bases and J 3 bases, with 14 bases left between them. The CDR3 spans 15 residues. Looked up from germline, CDR1 is MNHEY and CDR2 is SMNVEV (reference sequence). The CDR3 DNA reads as TGTGCCAGCAGTTTCGCCGCGGGGGCGTACACTGAAGCTTTCTTT. The encoded protein is CASSFAAGAYTEAFF.

This chain uses TRBV6-5 with TRBJ2-5, with D possibly being TRBD2 (5 bases). The CDR3 is 14 amino acids. Trimming took off 1 base at V and 4 bases at J, with 10 bases between the two ends. Per the germline V gene, CDR1 is MNHEY and CDR2 is SVGAGI. Here the CDR3 reads CASSYWPRGETQYF. CDR3 nucleotide sequence: TGTGCCAGCAGTTACTGGCCACGGGGAGAGACCCAGTACTTC.

The table lists this clonotype with a few counts. This rearrangement joins TRBV5-6 to TRBJ1-2; TRBD1 is a possible D gene (6 bases). Trimming took off 3 bases at V and 4 bases at J, with 13 bases between the two ends. CDR1 and CDR2 from the germline V gene are SGHDT and YYEEEE. This CDR3 spans 14 amino acids. The CDR3 bases are TGTGCCAGCAGCTCCGAGGGGGGGATCTATGGCTACACCTTC. Its protein is CASSSEGGIYGYTF.